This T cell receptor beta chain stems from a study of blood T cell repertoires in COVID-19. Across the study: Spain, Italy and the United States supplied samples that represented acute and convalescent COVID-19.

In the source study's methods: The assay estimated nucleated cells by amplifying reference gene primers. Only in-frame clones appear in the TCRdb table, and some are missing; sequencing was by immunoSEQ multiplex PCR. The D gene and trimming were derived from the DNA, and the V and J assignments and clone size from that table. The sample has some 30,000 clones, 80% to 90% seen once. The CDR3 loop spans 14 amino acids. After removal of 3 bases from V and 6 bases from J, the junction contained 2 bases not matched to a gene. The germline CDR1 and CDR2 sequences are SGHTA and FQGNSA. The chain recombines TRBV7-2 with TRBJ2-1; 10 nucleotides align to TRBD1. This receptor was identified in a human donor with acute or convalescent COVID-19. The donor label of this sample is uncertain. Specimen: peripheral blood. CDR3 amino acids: CASSFWTGGNEQFF. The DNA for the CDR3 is TGTGCCAGCAGCTTTTGGACAGGGGGCAATGAGCAGTTCTTC.